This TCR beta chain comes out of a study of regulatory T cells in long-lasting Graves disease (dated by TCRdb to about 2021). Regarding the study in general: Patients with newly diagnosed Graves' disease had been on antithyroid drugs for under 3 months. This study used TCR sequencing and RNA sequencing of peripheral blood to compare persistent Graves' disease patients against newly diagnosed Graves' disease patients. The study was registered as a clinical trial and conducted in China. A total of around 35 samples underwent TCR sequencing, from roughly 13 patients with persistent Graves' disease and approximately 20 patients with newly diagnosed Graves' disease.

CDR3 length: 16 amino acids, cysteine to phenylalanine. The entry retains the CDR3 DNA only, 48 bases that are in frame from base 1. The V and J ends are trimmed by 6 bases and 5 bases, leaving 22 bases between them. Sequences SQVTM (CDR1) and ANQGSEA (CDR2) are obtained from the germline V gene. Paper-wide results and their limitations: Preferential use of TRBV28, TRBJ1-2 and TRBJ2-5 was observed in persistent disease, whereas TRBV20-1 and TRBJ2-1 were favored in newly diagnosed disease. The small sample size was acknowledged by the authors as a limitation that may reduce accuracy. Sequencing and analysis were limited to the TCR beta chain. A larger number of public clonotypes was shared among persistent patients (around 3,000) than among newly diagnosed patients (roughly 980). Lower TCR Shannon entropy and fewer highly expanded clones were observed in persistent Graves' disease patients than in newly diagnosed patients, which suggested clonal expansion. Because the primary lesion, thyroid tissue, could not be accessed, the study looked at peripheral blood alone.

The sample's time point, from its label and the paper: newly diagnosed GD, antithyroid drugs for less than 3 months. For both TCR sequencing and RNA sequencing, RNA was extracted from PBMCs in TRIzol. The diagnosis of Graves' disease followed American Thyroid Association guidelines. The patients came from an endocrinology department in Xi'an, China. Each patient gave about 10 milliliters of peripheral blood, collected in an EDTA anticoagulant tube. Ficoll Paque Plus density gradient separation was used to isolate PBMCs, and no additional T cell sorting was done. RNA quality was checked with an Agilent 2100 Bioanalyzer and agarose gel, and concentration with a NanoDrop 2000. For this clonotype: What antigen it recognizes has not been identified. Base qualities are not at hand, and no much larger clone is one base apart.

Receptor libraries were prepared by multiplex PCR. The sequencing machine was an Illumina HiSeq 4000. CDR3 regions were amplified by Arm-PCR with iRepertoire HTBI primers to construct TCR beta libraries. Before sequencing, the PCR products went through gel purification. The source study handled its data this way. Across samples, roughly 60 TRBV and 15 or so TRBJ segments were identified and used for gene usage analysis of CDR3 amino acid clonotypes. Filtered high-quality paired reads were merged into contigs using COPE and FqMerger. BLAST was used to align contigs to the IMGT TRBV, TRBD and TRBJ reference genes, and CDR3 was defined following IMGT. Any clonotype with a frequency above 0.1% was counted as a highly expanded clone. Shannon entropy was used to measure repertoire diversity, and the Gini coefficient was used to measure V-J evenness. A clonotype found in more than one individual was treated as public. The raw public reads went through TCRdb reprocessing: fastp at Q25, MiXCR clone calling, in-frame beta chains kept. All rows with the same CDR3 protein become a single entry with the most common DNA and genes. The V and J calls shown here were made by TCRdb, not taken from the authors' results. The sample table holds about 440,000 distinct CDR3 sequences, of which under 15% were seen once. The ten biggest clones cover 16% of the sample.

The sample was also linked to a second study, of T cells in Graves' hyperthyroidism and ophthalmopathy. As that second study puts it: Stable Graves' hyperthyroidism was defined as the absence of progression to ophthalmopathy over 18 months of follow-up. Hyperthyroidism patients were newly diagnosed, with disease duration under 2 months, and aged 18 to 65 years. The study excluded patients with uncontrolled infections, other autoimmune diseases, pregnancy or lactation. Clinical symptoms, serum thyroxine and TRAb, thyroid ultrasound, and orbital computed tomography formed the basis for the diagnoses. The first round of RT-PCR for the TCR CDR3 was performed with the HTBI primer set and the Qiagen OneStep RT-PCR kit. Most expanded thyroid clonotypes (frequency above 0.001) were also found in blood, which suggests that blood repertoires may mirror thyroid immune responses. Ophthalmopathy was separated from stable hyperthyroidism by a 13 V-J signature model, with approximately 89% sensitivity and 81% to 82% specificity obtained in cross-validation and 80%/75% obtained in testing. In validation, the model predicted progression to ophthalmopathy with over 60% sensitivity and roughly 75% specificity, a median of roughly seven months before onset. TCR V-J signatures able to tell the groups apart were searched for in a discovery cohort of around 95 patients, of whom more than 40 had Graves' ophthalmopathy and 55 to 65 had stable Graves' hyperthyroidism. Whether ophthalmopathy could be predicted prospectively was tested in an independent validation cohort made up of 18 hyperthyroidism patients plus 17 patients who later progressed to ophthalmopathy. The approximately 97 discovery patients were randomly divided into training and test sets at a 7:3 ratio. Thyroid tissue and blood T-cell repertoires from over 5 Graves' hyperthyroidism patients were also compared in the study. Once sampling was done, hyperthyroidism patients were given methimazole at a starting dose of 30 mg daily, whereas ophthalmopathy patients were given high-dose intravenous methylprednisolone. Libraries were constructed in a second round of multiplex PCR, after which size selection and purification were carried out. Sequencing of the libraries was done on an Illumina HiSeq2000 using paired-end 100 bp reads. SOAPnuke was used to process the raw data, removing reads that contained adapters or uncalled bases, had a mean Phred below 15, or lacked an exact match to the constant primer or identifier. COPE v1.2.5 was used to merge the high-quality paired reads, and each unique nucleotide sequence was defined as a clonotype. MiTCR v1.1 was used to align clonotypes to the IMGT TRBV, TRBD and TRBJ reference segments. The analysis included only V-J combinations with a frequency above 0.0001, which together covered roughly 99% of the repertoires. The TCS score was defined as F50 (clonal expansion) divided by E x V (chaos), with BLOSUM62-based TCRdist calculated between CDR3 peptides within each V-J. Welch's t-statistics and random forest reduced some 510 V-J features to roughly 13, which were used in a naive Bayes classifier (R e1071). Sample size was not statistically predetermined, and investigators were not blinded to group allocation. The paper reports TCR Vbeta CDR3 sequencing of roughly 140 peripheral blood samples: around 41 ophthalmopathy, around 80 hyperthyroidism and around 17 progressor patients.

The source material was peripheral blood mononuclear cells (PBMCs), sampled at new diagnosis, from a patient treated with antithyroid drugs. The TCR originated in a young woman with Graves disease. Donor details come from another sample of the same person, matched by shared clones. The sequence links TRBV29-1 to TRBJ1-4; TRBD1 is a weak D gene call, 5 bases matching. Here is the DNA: TGCAGCGTAGCCACGGGTGGGGGAAGTTGGAATGAAAAACTGTTTTTT. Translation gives CSVATGGGSWNEKLFF.